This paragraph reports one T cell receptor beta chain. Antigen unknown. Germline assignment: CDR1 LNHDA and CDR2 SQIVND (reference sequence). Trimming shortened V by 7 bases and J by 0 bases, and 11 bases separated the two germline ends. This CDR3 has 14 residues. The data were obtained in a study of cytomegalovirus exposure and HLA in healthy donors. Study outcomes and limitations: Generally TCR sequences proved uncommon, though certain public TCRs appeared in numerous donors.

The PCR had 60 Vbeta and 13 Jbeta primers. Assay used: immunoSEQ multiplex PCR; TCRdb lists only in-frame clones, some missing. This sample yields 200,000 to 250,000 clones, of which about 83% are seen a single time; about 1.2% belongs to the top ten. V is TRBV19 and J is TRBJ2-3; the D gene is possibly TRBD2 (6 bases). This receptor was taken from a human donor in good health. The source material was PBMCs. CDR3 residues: CASMEGLSTDTQYF. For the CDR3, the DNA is TGTGCCAGTATGGAGGGGTTGAGCACAGATACGCAGTATTTT.